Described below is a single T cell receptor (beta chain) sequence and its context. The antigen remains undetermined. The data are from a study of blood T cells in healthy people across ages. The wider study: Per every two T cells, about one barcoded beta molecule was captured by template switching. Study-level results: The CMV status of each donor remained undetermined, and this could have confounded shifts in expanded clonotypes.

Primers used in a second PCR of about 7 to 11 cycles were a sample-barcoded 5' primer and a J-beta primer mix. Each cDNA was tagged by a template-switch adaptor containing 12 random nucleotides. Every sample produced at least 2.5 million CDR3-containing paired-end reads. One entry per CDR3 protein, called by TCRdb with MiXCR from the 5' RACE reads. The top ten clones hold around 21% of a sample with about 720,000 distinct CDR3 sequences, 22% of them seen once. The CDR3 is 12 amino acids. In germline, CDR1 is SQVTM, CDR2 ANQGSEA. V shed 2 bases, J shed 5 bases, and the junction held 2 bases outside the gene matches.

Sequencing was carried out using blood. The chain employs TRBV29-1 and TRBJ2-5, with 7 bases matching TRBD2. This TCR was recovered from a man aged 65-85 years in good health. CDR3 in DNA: TGCAGCGTTGAAAGGGACTATGAGACCCAGTACTTC. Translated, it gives CSVERDYETQYF.